The 27 T cell receptor beta chains in this list originate from one sample, sequenced in a study of blood T cell repertoires in COVID-19. Repertoires were generated with immunoSEQ multiplex PCR, while TCRdb's copy carries only in-frame clones and drops some. The table records nearly 110,000 clones, around nine tenths of them present only once. Sequencing input: peripheral blood. The source of these receptors is a woman aged 25 to 39 with acute or convalescent COVID-19.

This chain uses TRBV11-2 with TRBJ2-7, with D possibly TRBD2 on 6 matching bases. From germline, CDR1 is SGHAT and CDR2 FQNNGV. V lost 5 bases and J lost 1, with 15 bases in between. CDR3 length: 15 amino acids. The CDR3 protein is CASSHVLGGSYEQYF. In nucleotides, the CDR3 is TGTGCCAGCAGCCATGTTCTGGGGGGTTCCTACGAGCAGTACTTC. The full variable domain, with the rest looked up from reference TRBV11-2 and TRBJ2-7, is EAGVAQSPRYKIIEKRQSVAFWCNPISGHATLYWYQQILGQGPKLLIQFQNNGVVDDSQLPKDRFSAERLKGVDSTLKIQPAKLEDSAVYLCASSHVLGGSYEQYFGPGTRLTVT.

The chain has TRBV7-3 and TRBJ2-1; D is uncertain. V lost 2 bases, J lost 4 bases, and 21 bases lay in between. This CDR3 region has 18 residues. The germline gives CDR1 SGHTA, CDR2 FQGTGA. CDR3 in amino acids: CASSLSGGSHLSYNEQFF. The CDR3 DNA reads TGTGCCAGCAGCTTATCCGGTGGTAGCCATCTATCGTACAATGAGCAGTTCTTC.

The chain is built from TRBV7-9 and TRBJ1-5, with 10 bases that match TRBD1. CDR1 and CDR2 from the germline V gene are SEHNR and FQNEAQ (reference sequence). V lost 3 bases to trimming and J lost 6 bases; unmatched junction nucleotides: 5. This CDR3 is 15 amino acids long. CDR3 coding DNA: TGTGCCAGCAGCTTGGGACAGGGGATCGGTCAGCCCCAGCATTTT. Amino acids: CASSLGQGIGQPQHF.

CDR3 DNA: TGTGCCAGCAGTTTTGCGGGGGCCCGGGAAAAACTGTTTTTT. Its protein product is CASSFAGAREKLFF. The gene calls are TRBV28 and TRBJ1-4, with D possibly matching TRBD1 (6 bases). Germline V gives CDR1 MDHEN, CDR2 SYDVKM. The CDR3 sequence is 14 residues long. The V gene lost 3 bases and the J gene lost 8 bases, with 13 bases spanning the gap.

CDR3 coding DNA: TGTGCCAGCAGCTTCGGACAGGTGGATAATTCACCCCTCCACTTT. The encoded protein is CASSFGQVDNSPLHF. The gene calls are TRBV5-4 and TRBJ1-6; 7 positions match TRBD1. V lost 2 bases, J lost 5 bases, and 4 bases stayed unmatched. The CDR3 has 15 amino acids. Looked up from germline, CDR1 is SGHNT and CDR2 is YYREEE (reference sequence).

The gene calls are TRBV25-1 and TRBJ2-7; 9 bases are shared with TRBD1. With V trimmed by 5 bases and J by 0 bases, 11 bases remained unmatched. In germline, CDR1 is MGHDK, CDR2 SYGVNS. This CDR3 has 17 residues. CDR3 loop: CASSSHRGQGHSYEQYF. The CDR3 DNA reads TGTGCCAGCAGTTCCCATCGGGGACAGGGACACTCCTACGAGCAGTACTTC.

The count of this clone is one. Written as DNA, the CDR3 is TGTGCCAGCACCAACAGGCAGGGAAACGCTGGCTACACCTTC. It specifies CASTNRQGNAGYTF. The rearrangement uses TRBV6-5 and TRBJ1-2, with a possible D match to TRBD1 (5 bases). The V gene's germline CDR1 is MNHEY and CDR2 SVGAGI. There are 14 residues in the CDR3. The V and J ends lost 7 bases and 7 bases respectively, with 19 bases between them.

The chain's CDR3 is CASSTQGAGEAFF. CDR3 bases: TGTGCCAGCAGCACCCAGGGGGCGGGTGAAGCTTTCTTT. The rearrangement links TRBV9 to TRBJ1-1, with TRBD1 identical over 8 bases. Germline trimming cut 4 bases from V and 7 bases from J; bases unmatched to any gene: 6. The CDR3 runs 13 residues. In germline, CDR1 is SGDLS, CDR2 YYNGEE.

The chain combines TRBV11-3 with TRBJ2-4; possibly TRBD1 for D (6 bases). Germline V gives CDR1 SGHNT, CDR2 YENEEA. This CDR3 has 14 amino acids. V was cut by 5 bases and J by 6 bases, with 14 bases left in between. CDR3 sequence (DNA): TGTGCCAGCAGCACGCAGACAGGTAGAAACATTCAGTACTTC. Encoded protein: CASSTQTGRNIQYF.

This chain joins TRBV27 and TRBJ1-5, with D perhaps TRBD1 (6 bases). Germline V CDR1 and CDR2: MNHEY, SMNVEV (reference sequence). The CDR3 contains 14 residues. The V end lost 2 bases, the J end lost 7 bases, and 12 bases lay between the germline ends. DNA of the CDR3: TGTGCCAGCAGTTTACTGGGGGCCGGGCAGCCCCAGCATTTT. Translating it yields CASSLLGAGQPQHF.

This chain connects TRBV9 to TRBJ1-1; 7 bases are shared with TRBD1. After removal of 3 bases from V and 6 bases from J, the junction contained 11 bases not matched to a gene. Germline V gene lookup returns CDR1 SGDLS and CDR2 YYNGEE. This CDR3 has 15 amino acids. The CDR3 region is CASSEGQALLAEAFF. As DNA, the CDR3 is TGTGCCAGCAGCGAAGGACAGGCTCTTCTAGCTGAAGCTTTCTTT.

The rearrangement uses TRBV6-5 and TRBJ1-4, with a possible D match to TRBD1 (5 bases). The CDR3 is made up of 13 amino acids. The germline V gene has CDR1 MNHEY and CDR2 SVGAGI. V was shortened by 7 bases and J by 10 bases, with 16 bases between the two germline ends. The CDR3 coding sequence is TGTGCCAGCACGGGACTCCTTGATGGAAAACTGTTTTTT. This gives the protein CASTGLLDGKLFF.

The chain has TRBV7-6 and TRBJ1-1; 7 bases match TRBD1. The CDR3 has 18 residues. The germline V gene has CDR1 SGHVS and CDR2 FNYEAQ. Trimming took 5 bases from V and 1 from J; bases not matched to a gene: 16. CDR3 DNA: TGTGCCAGCAGCGTTCAAGACAGGGTTTCGTATGAGAACACTGAAGCTTTCTTT. This translates into CASSVQDRVSYENTEAFF. Complete variable domain (other parts from reference TRBV7-6 and TRBJ1-1): GAGVSQSPRYKVTKRGQDVALRCDPISGHVSLYWYRQALGQGPEFLTYFNYEAQQDKSGLPNDRFSAERPEGSISTLTIQRTEQRDSAMYRCASSVQDRVSYENTEAFFGQGTRLTVV.

This clone has a single count. This sequence joins TRBV24-1 and TRBJ2-1; 10 bases match TRBD1. The germline V gene has CDR1 KGHDR and CDR2 SFDVKD. The CDR3 runs to 16 residues. Germline trimming cut 7 bases from V and 4 bases from J; bases unmatched to any gene: 9. DNA of the CDR3: TGTGCCACCAGGACCCGGGACAGGGGTCTGTACAATGAGCAGTTCTTC. It encodes CATRTRDRGLYNEQFF.

The chain joins TRBV28 to TRBJ1-2; 10 bases agree with TRBD1. After removal of 11 bases from V and 8 bases from J, the junction contained 5 bases not matched to a gene. Germline V CDR1 and CDR2: MDHEN, SYDVKM. The CDR3 length is 11 residues. The CDR3 sequence is CAVGQGVGYTF. DNA for the CDR3: TGTGCCGTAGGACAGGGGGTGGGCTACACCTTC.

There are a few counts of this clone. The chain carries TRBV30 and TRBJ2-5; D not resolved. Germline V lookup: CDR1 GTSNPN, CDR2 SVGIG (reference sequence). V was trimmed by 0 bases and J by 6 bases, leaving 8 bases between them. The CDR3 length is 12 residues. DNA of the CDR3: TGTGCCTGGAGTGTAATGCGGCAGACCCAGTACTTC. Residues: CAWSVMRQTQYF. Full variable domain (rest looked up from reference TRBV30 and TRBJ2-5): SQTIHQWPATLVQPVGSPLSLECTVEGTSNPNLYWYRQAAGRGLQLLFYSVGIGQISSEVPQNLSASRPQDRQFILSSKKLLLSDSGFYLCAWSVMRQTQYFGPGTRLLVL.

The chain employs TRBV11-2 and TRBJ1-2, with 8 nucleotides matching TRBD1. This CDR3 contains 14 residues. Germline V gene sequence: CDR1 SGHAT, CDR2 FQNNGV. J lost 2 bases, V lost 5 bases, and 4 bases had no gene match. The DNA for the CDR3 is TGTGCCAGCAGCCGGACAGGGCTCAACTATGGCTACACCTTC. It codes for CASSRTGLNYGYTF.

The chain is built from TRBV9 and TRBJ2-1; 7 bases align to TRBD2. CDR3 length: 17 amino acids. J gave up 0 bases and V 4 bases, and 10 bases lay outside the gene matches. CDR1 is SGDLS and CDR2 is YYNGEE in the germline V gene. The CDR3 bases are TGTGCCAGCAGCACAAACCTAGCGGTAAGCTCCTACAATGAGCAGTTCTTC. Amino acid sequence: CASSTNLAVSSYNEQFF.

The DNA for the CDR3 is TGTGCCTGGAGCCCCATCAGGGCTGGAAACACCATATATTTT. It specifies CAWSPIRAGNTIYF. The chain employs TRBV30 and TRBJ1-3, with D maybe TRBD1 (5 bases). The V end lost 3 bases, the J end lost 2 bases, and 11 bases lay between the germline ends. Germline V gene lookup returns CDR1 GTSNPN and CDR2 SVGIG (reference sequence). CDR3 length: 14 amino acids.

V usage is TRBV5-4 and J usage is TRBJ2-1; D not resolved. V was cut by 0 bases and J by 1 base, with 5 bases left in between. Germline V CDR1 and CDR2: SGHNT, YYREEE (reference sequence). The CDR3 totals 14 residues. CDR3 bases: TGTGCCAGCAGCTTGGACAGTTCCTACAATGAGCAGTTCTTC. Translating it yields CASSLDSSYNEQFF.

The V gene is TRBV5-4, the J gene TRBJ2-7; a weak D match, TRBD1 (7 bases). Germline V gene lookup returns CDR1 SGHNT and CDR2 YYREEE (reference sequence). Trimming left V 4 bases short and J 3 bases short, with 17 bases between. This CDR3 region has 15 residues. The CDR3 protein is CASSEGAGHGYEQYF. The CDR3 DNA reads as TGTGCCAGCAGCGAGGGGGCGGGACATGGCTACGAGCAGTACTTC.

This sequence joins TRBV5-1 and TRBJ2-2, with 10 positions matching TRBD2. Germline V CDR1 and CDR2: SGHRS, YFSETQ. This CDR3 spans 17 amino acids. Trimming at V came to 3 bases and at J to 0 bases, leaving 5 bases not matched to a gene. This CDR3 reads CASSYPGLATNTGELFF. The DNA of the CDR3 is TGCGCCAGCAGCTACCCGGGACTAGCGACGAACACCGGGGAGCTGTTTTTT.

The V and J genes are TRBV10-3 and TRBJ1-2; D may be TRBD1 (5 bases). Trimming left V 3 bases short and J 8 bases short, with 16 bases between. Germline V CDR1 and CDR2: ENHRY, SYGVKD. The CDR3 loop spans 14 amino acids. The CDR3 nucleotides are TGTGCCATCAGTGACTCTCTTCAGGGTAGCGGCTACACCTTC. Amino acids: CAISDSLQGSGYTF.

The chain combines TRBV5-6 with TRBJ2-3; D gene uncertain. V gave up 0 bases and J gave up 3 bases, with 5 bases separating them. CDR1 and CDR2 from the germline V gene are SGHDT and YYEEEE. The CDR3 extends over 13 amino acids. Here the CDR3 reads CASSLGRTDTQYF. The DNA of the CDR3 is TGTGCCAGCAGCTTGGGGAGAACAGATACGCAGTATTTT.

The chain combines TRBV28 with TRBJ1-6, with D hard to call. V dropped 4 bases and J dropped 5 bases, with 6 bases sitting between them. From germline, CDR1 is MDHEN and CDR2 SYDVKM. The CDR3 loop spans 13 amino acids. In nucleotides, the CDR3 is TGTGCCAGCAGTTCGCTAAATAATTCACCCCTCCACTTT. Translation gives CASSSLNNSPLHF.

This chain connects TRBV18 to TRBJ1-5; TRBD1 aligns across 9 bases. The CDR3 sequence is 15 residues long. V shed 5 bases, J shed 4 bases, and the junction held 6 bases outside the gene matches. Looked up from germline, CDR1 is KGHSH and CDR2 is LQKENI. The CDR3 DNA follows: TGTGCCAGCTCATCGGACAGGGGTGGGAATCAGCCCCAGCATTTT. This codes for CASSSDRGGNQPQHF.

The table lists this clone with many counts. V usage is TRBV6-5 and J usage is TRBJ2-7; a weak D match, TRBD1 (5 bases). Germline V lookup: CDR1 MNHEY, CDR2 SVGAGI. The CDR3 covers 12 residues. The V gene lost 10 bases and the J gene lost 3 bases, with 13 bases spanning the gap. The CDR3 loop is CATLDSYYEQYF. The CDR3, as DNA: TGTGCCACTCTAGACAGTTACTACGAGCAGTACTTC.